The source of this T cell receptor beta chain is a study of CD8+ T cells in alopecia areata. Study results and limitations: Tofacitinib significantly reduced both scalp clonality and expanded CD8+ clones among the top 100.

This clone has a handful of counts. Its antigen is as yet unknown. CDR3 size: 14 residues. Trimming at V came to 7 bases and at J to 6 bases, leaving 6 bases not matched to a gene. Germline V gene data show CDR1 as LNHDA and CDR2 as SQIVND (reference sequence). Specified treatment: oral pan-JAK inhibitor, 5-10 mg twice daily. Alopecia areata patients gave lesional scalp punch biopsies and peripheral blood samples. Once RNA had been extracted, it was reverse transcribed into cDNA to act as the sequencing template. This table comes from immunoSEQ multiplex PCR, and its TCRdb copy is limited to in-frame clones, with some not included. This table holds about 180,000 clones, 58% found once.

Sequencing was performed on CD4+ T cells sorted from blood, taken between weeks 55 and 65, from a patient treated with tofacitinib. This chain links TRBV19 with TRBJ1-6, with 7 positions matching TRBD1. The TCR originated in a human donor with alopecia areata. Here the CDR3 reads CASNMGQSNSPLHF. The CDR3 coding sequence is TGTGCCAGTAATATGGGACAGTCTAATTCACCCCTCCACTTT.